A selection of T cell receptor beta chains follows, all from one sample in a study of tumor-infiltrating lymphocytes in primary liver carcinoma. From the multiplex PCR reads, TCRdb called clonotypes with MiXCR, one entry per CDR3 protein. The sample carries approximately 330,000 distinct CDR3 sequences, around three fifths recorded once. Sequenced sample: peripheral blood. The receptors were gathered from a middle-aged man with primary liver carcinoma and hepatitis B virus infection. CDR3s include the opening cysteine and the closing phenylalanine or tryptophan. The order of the fields is V gene, CDR3 protein.

TRBV11-2,CASKKIPRETQYF
TRBV14,CASSPDFNYEQYF
TRBV29-1,CSVEGDRAYNEQFF
TRBV5-4,CVSSLRLAGDTDTQYF
TRBV5-4,CASSNSGGGPRQETQYF
TRBV6-1,CASTSTRDRYISEQFF
TRBV4-3,CASSPDGTGSRVYEQYF
TRBV14,CASSQPFSGRTDTQYF
TRBV29-1,CSVAGTSGRAGYTRYF
TRBV13,CASSSLGATSYNEQFF
TRBV11-3,CASSLTPSDEQYF
TRBV6-5,CASSYKKGQGGTQETQYF
TRBV10-2,CASRMGTVSYKQYF
TRBV5-1,CTSSSGTFWTNTGELFF
TRBV6-5,CASSYSIQGVKKLFF
TRBV14,CASPDLLAEGGDTQYF
TRBV5-1,CASSLGLAGRGEQFF
TRBV6-6,CSSMVGIRYGYTF
TRBV11-2,CANSMDRGKNTEAFF
TRBV11-1,CAPGGSFNEQSF
TRBV10-2,CPSSERRGEADTQYF
TRBV29-1,CSAERGLAGAIGETQYF
TRBV6-1,CTTGGETQYF
TRBV12-3/TRBV12-4,CTSSLTLKDTGELFF
TRBV28,CASRGAGGADHEQYF
TRBV5-1,CASRGPRYNEQFF
TRBV5-1,CASSLAPGTDRGYTF
TRBV11-2,CTSSPFPQWDLGLYNDLFF
TRBV6-5,CASSYSSGASYNEQFF
TRBV11-2,CASSLERDSSYEQYF
TRBV6-5,CASSHRTGGQETQYF
TRBV11-1,CASSLAGGRPDEQSF
TRBV11-2,CASGLSGAGGELFF
TRBV4-2,CASSQGRTNTGELFF
TRBV6-6,CASSSGTHEQYF
TRBV11-2,CASSFGDQREGAYQETQYF
TRBV7-9,CASSHANSHVTQYF
TRBV29-1,CSVEEGTGINGYTF
TRBV5-4,CASSRRRGSGNTIYF
TRBV11-2,CASRDSEYPTYTQYF
TRBV6-2/TRBV6-3,CASIQGTGGQPQHF